Listed below are T cell receptor beta chains from one sample, sequenced in a study of blood T cell repertoires in COVID-19. The method was immunoSEQ multiplex PCR; TCRdb's version includes in-frame clones alone and lacks a portion of them. Found here are about 290,000 clones, around 86% of them singletons; the top ten hold 0.94%. Sequenced input: peripheral blood. The receptors were sampled from a woman aged 40 to 50 who had recovered from COVID-19. The CDR3 runs from the conserved cysteine through the conserved F or W. A D gene is named only where the DNA matches it firmly. Expanded clones are given a class, and other clones once, few, many or no size at all.

D	size	V	J	DNA	CDR3
TRBD1	-	TRBV7-2	TRBJ2-5	TGTGCCAGCAGCTTGGACAGGGATCAGACCCAGTACTTC	CASSLDRDQTQYF
TRBD2	-	TRBV19	TRBJ2-7	TGTGCCAGTAGCGGGAGGAGTGGCTACGAGCAGTACTTC	CASSGRSGYEQYF
-	-	TRBV12-3/TRBV12-4	TRBJ2-7	TGTGCCAGCAGGAAAACAGGGAACGAGCAGTACTTC	CASRKTGNEQYF
TRBD2	-	TRBV19	TRBJ2-3	TGTGCCAGTAGTTTTTGGCTAGCGGGAACAGATACGCAGTATTTT	CASSFWLAGTDTQYF
TRBD2	-	TRBV10-3	TRBJ2-1	TGTGCCATCAGCTACGGACTAGCGGGAAGCTCCTACAATGAGCAGTTCTTC	CAISYGLAGSSYNEQFF
TRBD2	-	TRBV6-4	TRBJ2-3	TGTGCCAGCAGTGACACGTACTTAGCGGGAGGACCTAGCACAGATACGCAGTATTTT	CASSDTYLAGGPSTDTQYF
TRBD1	-	TRBV2	TRBJ1-5	TGTGCCAGCAGTGAAGTTGTGGGACAGGGGAGTCAGCCCCAGCATTTT	CASSEVVGQGSQPQHF
-	-	TRBV3-1/TRBV3-2	TRBJ2-3	TGTGCCAGCAGCCCAGCCTACAGAGCCGCAGATACGCAGTATTTT	CASSPAYRAADTQYF
-	-	TRBV19	TRBJ1-6	TGTGCCAGTAGTATAAGGCAGGAGGCGGATTCACCCCTCCACTTT	CASSIRQEADSPLHF
TRBD1	-	TRBV19	TRBJ1-2	TGTGCCAGTAGTAACCGAGGGGGCGCCGATGCTGGCTACACCTTC	CASSNRGGADAGYTF
TRBD2	-	TRBV28	TRBJ2-1	TGTGCCAGCAGTTTAGGGGGACTAGGCGCCGATGAGCAGTTCTTC	CASSLGGLGADEQFF
-	-	TRBV27	TRBJ1-2	TGTGCCAGCAGTCCCCGTTTGGTTGCGGACTATGGCTACACCTTC	CASSPRLVADYGYTF
-	-	TRBV15	TRBJ1-3	TGTGCCACCAGCAGAGATCAAAACACCATATATTTT	CATSRDQNTIYF
TRBD2	-	TRBV27	TRBJ2-1	TGTGCCAGCAGTCAGGGGACTAGCGGAAAAAACAATGAGCAGTTCTTC	CASSQGTSGKNNEQFF
-	-	TRBV28	TRBJ1-4	TGTGCCAGCAGTATACGTCCTGGGTCTAGGGGGGGAGATAATGAAAAACTGTTTTTT	CASSIRPGSRGGDNEKLFF
-	-	TRBV6-5	TRBJ1-5	TGTGCCAGCCGAGAGGGGGGCAATCAGCCCCAGCATTTT	CASREGGNQPQHF
-	-	TRBV19	TRBJ2-3	TGTGCCAGTAGTTTTTCCGGGTTCTTCACAGATACGCAGTATTTT	CASSFSGFFTDTQYF
-	once	TRBV21-1	TRBJ2-2	TGTGCCAGCAGCAAAGGGGGTGTAGCGGGACGCACCGGGGAGCTGTTTTTT	CASSKGGVAGRTGELFF
-	-	TRBV19	TRBJ1-2	TGTGCCAGTAGTATTCTGAGAGCTAACTATGGCTACACCTTC	CASSILRANYGYTF
TRBD1	-	TRBV5-8	TRBJ2-1	TGTGCCAGCAGCTTAGGGGGCGTGGGTGAGCAGTTCTTC	CASSLGGVGEQFF
TRBD2	-	TRBV19	TRBJ2-1	TGTGCCAGTAGTGTCACGGGACTAGCCGCAGGGGAGCAGTTCTTC	CASSVTGLAAGEQFF
-	once	TRBV25-1	TRBJ1-3	TGTGCCAGCAGTTCAACCGGGACACCTGGAAACACCATATATTTT	CASSSTGTPGNTIYF
-	once	TRBV21-1	TRBJ1-4	TGTGCCGCCCCGCCGGGGGATCTTGGGGAAAAACTGTTTTTT	CAAPPGDLGEKLFF
-	-	TRBV29-1	TRBJ2-1	TGCAGCGTTGTACCTTGGCAGCGGCCCGATGAGCAGTTCTTC	CSVVPWQRPDEQFF
TRBD1	-	TRBV3-1/TRBV3-2	TRBJ2-3	TGTGCCAGCAGCCTCTCGGACAGGCCCGTCACAGATACGCAGTATTTT	CASSLSDRPVTDTQYF
-	-	TRBV19	TRBJ1-2	TGTGCCAGTAGGATGGGGGGGCTGTATGGCTACACCTTC	CASRMGGLYGYTF
-	once	TRBV28	TRBJ2-1	TGTGCCAGCAGTTTACCGGCGGGATTAGTCCATGAGCAGTTCTTC	CASSLPAGLVHEQFF
TRBD2	-	TRBV6-2/TRBV6-3	TRBJ2-2	TGTGCCAGCAGTTACTCGAGGACTAGCGGGAGTCGACCCGGGGAGCTGTTTTTT	CASSYSRTSGSRPGELFF
TRBD2	-	TRBV27	TRBJ2-7	TGTGCCAGCAGTCCCTGGGACTACTCCTACGAGCAGTACTTC	CASSPWDYSYEQYF
-	-	TRBV7-9	TRBJ1-1	TGTGCCAGCAGGGAGTTGACTGAAGCTTTCTTT	CASRELTEAFF
TRBD1	-	TRBV7-7	TRBJ2-5	TGTGCTAGCAGCGGGGACAGGGAAGAGACCCAGTACTTC	CASSGDREETQYF
TRBD2	-	TRBV7-3	TRBJ2-1	TGTGCCAGCAGCCGGACAAGCGGGAGCTCCTACAATGAGCAGTTCTTC	CASSRTSGSSYNEQFF
-	once	TRBV30	TRBJ1-4	TGTGCCTGGAGTGTACCAGGGTGGTCCCAGGAAAAACTGTTTTTT	CAWSVPGWSQEKLFF
-	-	TRBV19	TRBJ2-3	TGTGCCAGTAGCGAAGGGACTAGCACAGATACGCAGTATTTT	CASSEGTSTDTQYF
-	-	TRBV19	TRBJ2-3	TGTGCCAGTAGTGTAGGGGCCGGAACAGGCACAGATACGCAGTATTTT	CASSVGAGTGTDTQYF
-	-	TRBV13	TRBJ2-2	TGTGCCAGCAGCCTCGACATGCCCGGGGAGCTGTTTTTT	CASSLDMPGELFF
TRBD1	-	TRBV30	TRBJ1-2	TGTGCCTGGAGTCACGGACAGGAAACTAACTATGGCTACACCTTC	CAWSHGQETNYGYTF
-	-	TRBV5-6	TRBJ2-7	TGTGCCAGCAGCGTGACAGGACCCCTCGAAGAGCAGTACTTC	CASSVTGPLEEQYF
-	-	TRBV5-8	TRBJ2-7	TGTGCCAGCGCGGGACGGAACACCTACGAGCAGTACTTC	CASAGRNTYEQYF
-	-	TRBV27	TRBJ2-7	TGTGCCAGCAGTTTCCAACCGGCGCGACACCCCTACGAGCAGTACTTC	CASSFQPARHPYEQYF
TRBD2	-	TRBV12-3/TRBV12-4	TRBJ2-1	TGTGCCAGCACCGGGACTACTTACAATGAGCAGTTCTTC	CASTGTTYNEQFF
-	few	TRBV10-3	TRBJ2-3	TGTGCCATCAGCCTTGACTCAGATACGCAGTATTTT	CAISLDSDTQYF
-	-	TRBV18	TRBJ2-3	TGTGCCAGCTCACCACCAAGCTACAGCACAGATACGCAGTATTTT	CASSPPSYSTDTQYF
-	-	TRBV5-6	TRBJ2-1	TGTGCCAGCAGCTTGGATGCAGGCGATGAGCAGTTCTTC	CASSLDAGDEQFF
-	-	TRBV7-2	TRBJ1-6	TGTGCCAGCAGCTTAGAGAGTTCACCCCTCCACTTT	CASSLESSPLHF
TRBD1	-	TRBV4-1	TRBJ2-3	TGCGCCAGCAGCCTGAGTCCGGGACAGGAGCCCACAGATACGCAGTATTTT	CASSLSPGQEPTDTQYF
-	-	TRBV29-1	TRBJ2-1	TGCAGCGTTGAGTCCGGCGGGCGACCACCCGGTGAGCAGTTCTTC	CSVESGGRPPGEQFF
-	-	TRBV10-3	TRBJ1-3	TGTGCCATCAGTGGGGCCAGCAACTCTGGAAACACCATATATTTT	CAISGASNSGNTIYF
-	-	TRBV24-1	TRBJ2-1	TGTGCCACCAGTGAGCTGGCCGGGGGCAATGAGCAGTTCTTC	CATSELAGGNEQFF
TRBD1	-	TRBV18	TRBJ2-5	TGTGCCAGCTCCGCGCGACAGGGTGGGGAGACCCAGTACTTC	CASSARQGGETQYF
TRBD1	-	TRBV6-6	TRBJ1-2	TGTGCCAGCAGTTACGAGCTAGGACAGGACTATGGCTACACCTTC	CASSYELGQDYGYTF